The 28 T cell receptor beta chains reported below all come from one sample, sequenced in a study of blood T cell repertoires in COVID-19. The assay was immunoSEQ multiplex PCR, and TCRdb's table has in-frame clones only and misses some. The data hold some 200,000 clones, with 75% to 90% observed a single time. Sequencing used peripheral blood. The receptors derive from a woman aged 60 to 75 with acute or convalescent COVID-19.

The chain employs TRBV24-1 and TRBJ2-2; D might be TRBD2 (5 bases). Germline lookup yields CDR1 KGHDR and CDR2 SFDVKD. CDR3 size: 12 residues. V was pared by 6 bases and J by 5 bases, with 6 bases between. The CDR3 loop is CATSSGTGELFF. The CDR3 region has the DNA TGTGCCACCAGTTCGGGGACCGGGGAGCTGTTTTTT.

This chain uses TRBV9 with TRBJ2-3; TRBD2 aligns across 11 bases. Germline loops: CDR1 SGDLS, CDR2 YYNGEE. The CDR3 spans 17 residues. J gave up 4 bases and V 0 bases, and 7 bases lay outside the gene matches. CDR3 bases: TGTGCCAGCAGCGTAGGCCTAGCGGGAGGTACAGCAGATACGCAGTATTTT. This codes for CASSVGLAGGTADTQYF.

This chain's CDR3 is CASSRLRDTEAFF. For the CDR3, the DNA is TGTGCCAGCAGCCGACTAAGGGACACTGAAGCTTTCTTT. The chain carries TRBV12-3 or TRBV12-4 and TRBJ1-1; D not certain. V was cut by 6 bases and J by 3 bases, with 11 bases left in between. CDR3 size: 13 residues.

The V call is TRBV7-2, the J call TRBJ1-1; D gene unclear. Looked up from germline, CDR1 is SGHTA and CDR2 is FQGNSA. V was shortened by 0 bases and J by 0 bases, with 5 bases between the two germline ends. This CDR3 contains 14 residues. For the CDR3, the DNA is TGTGCCAGCAGCTTAGCATTAATGAACACTGAAGCTTTCTTT. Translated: CASSLALMNTEAFF.

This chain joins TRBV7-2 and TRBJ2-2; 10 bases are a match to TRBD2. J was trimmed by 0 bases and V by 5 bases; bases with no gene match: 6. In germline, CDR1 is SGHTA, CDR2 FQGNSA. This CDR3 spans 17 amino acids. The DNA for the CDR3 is TGTGCCAGCAGCCGGGGACTAGCGAAAGCGAACACCGGGGAGCTGTTTTTT. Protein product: CASSRGLAKANTGELFF.

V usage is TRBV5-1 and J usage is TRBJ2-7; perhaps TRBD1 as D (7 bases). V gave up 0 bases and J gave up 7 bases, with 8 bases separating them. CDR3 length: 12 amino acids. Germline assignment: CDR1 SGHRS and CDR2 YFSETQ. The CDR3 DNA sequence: TGCGCCAGCAGCTTGGCAGGGGGGGAGCAGTACTTC. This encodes CASSLAGGEQYF.

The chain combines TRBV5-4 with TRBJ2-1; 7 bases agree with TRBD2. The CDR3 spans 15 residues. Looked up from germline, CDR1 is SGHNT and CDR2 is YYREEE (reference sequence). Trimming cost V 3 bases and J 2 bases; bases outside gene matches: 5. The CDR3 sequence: CASSSGLDTYNEQFF. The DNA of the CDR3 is TGTGCCAGCAGCTCCGGACTAGACACCTACAATGAGCAGTTCTTC. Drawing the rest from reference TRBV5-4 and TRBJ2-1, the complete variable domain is ETGVTQSPTHLIKTRGQQVTLRCSSQSGHNTVSWYQQALGQGPQFIFQYYREEENGRGNFPPRFSGLQFPNYSSELNVNALELDDSALYLCASSSGLDTYNEQFFGPGTRLTVL.

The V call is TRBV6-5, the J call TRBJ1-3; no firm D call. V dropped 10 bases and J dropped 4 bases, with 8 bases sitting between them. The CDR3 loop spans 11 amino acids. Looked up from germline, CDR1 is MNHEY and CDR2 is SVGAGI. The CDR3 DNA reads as TGTGCCACCTCGACAGGAAACACCATATATTTT. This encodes CATSTGNTIYF.

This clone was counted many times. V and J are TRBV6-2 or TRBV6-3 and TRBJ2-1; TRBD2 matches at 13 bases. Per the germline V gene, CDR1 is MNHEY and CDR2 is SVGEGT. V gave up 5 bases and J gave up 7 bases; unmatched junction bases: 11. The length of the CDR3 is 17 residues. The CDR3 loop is CASSEEVLAGGGNEQFF. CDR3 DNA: TGTGCCAGCAGTGAGGAGGTACTAGCGGGAGGGGGTAATGAGCAGTTCTTC.

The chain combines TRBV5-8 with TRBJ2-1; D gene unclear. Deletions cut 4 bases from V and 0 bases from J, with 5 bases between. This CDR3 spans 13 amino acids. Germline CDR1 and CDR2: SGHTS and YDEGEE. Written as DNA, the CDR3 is TGTGCCAGCAGCCTCCGCTCCTACAATGAGCAGTTCTTC. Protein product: CASSLRSYNEQFF.

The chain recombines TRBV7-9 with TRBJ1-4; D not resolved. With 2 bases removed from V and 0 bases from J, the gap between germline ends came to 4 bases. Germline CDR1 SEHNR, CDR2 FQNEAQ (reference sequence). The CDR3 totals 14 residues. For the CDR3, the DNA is TGTGCCAGCAGCTTACAGTCAACTAATGAAAAACTGTTTTTT. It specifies CASSLQSTNEKLFF.

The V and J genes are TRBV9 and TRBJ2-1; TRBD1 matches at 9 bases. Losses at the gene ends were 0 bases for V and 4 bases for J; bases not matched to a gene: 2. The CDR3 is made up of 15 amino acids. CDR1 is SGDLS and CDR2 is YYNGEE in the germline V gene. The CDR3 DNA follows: TGTGCCAGCAGCGTAGGGGACAGGGCGTACAATGAGCAGTTCTTC. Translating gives CASSVGDRAYNEQFF. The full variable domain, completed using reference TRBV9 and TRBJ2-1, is DSGVTQTPKHLITATGQRVTLRCSPRSGDLSVYWYQQSLDQGLQFLIQYYNGEERAKGNILERFSAQQFPDLHSELNLSSLELGDSALYFCASSVGDRAYNEQFFGPGTRLTVL.

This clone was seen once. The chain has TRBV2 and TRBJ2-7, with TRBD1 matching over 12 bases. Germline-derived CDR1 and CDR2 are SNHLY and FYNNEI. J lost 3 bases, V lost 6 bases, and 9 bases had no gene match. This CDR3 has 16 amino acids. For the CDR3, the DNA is TGTGCCAGCAGCCTCGGGACAGGGGGCCTCTACTACGAGCAGTACTTC. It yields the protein CASSLGTGGLYYEQYF.

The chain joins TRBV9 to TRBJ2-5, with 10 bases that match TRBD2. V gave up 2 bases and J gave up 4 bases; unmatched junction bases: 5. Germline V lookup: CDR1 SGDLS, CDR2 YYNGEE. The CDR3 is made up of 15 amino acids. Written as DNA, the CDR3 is TGTGCCAGCAGCGTGGGGACTAGCGCGCCAGAGACCCAGTACTTC. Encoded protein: CASSVGTSAPETQYF.

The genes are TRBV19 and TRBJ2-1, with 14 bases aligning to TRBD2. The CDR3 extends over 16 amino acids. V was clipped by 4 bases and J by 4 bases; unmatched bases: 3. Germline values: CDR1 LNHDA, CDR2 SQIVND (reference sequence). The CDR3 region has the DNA TGTGCCAGTAGTACCAGACTAGCGGGAGGGTACAATGAGCAGTTCTTC. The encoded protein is CASSTRLAGGYNEQFF.

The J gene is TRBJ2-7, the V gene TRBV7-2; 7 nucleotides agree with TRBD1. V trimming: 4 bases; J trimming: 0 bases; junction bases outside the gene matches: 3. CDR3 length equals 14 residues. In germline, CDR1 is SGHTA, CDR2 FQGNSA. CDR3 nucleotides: TGTGCCAGCAGCTCTCGACAGGGCTCCTACGAGCAGTACTTC. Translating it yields CASSSRQGSYEQYF.

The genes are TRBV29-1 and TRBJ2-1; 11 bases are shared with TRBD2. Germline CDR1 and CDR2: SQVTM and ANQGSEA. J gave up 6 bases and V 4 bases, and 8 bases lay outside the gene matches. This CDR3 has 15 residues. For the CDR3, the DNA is TGCAGCGTTGCAATAGCGGGAGGGGCCTTCAATGAGCAGTTCTTC. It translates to CSVAIAGGAFNEQFF.

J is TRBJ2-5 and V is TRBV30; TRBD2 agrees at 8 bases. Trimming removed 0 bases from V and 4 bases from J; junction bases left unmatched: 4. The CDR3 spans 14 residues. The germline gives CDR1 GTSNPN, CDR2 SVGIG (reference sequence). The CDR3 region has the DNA TGTGCCTGGAGTGTACAGAGCGGGAGAGAGACCCAGTACTTC. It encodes CAWSVQSGRETQYF. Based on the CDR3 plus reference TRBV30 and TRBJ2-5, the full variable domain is SQTIHQWPATLVQPVGSPLSLECTVEGTSNPNLYWYRQAAGRGLQLLFYSVGIGQISSEVPQNLSASRPQDRQFILSSKKLLLSDSGFYLCAWSVQSGRETQYFGPGTRLLVL.

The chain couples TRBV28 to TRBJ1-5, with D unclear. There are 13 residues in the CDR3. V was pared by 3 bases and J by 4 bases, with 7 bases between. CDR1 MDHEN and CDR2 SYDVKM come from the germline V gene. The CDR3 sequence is CASSFSVNQPQHF. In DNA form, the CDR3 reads TGTGCCAGCAGTTTTTCGGTAAATCAGCCCCAGCATTTT.

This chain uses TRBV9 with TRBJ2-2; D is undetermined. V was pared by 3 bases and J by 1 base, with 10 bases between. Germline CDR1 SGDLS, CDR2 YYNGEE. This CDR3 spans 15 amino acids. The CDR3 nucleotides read TGTGCCAGCAGCGCGCGCGGTTTGAACACCGGGGAGCTGTTTTTT. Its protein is CASSARGLNTGELFF. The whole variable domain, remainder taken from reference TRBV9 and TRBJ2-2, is DSGVTQTPKHLITATGQRVTLRCSPRSGDLSVYWYQQSLDQGLQFLIQYYNGEERAKGNILERFSAQQFPDLHSELNLSSLELGDSALYFCASSARGLNTGELFFGEGSRLTVL.

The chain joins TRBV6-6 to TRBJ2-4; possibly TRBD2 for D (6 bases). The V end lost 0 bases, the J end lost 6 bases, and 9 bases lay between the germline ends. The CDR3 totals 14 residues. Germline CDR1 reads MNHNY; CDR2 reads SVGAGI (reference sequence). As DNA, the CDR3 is TGTGCCAGCAGTTACTCGGGGGGTAGAAACATTCAGTACTTC. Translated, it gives CASSYSGGRNIQYF.

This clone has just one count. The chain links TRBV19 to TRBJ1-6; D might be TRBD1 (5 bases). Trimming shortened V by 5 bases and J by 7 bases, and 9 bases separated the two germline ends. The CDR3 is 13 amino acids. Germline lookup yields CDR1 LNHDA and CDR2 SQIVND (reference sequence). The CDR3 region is CASSDSRNSPLHF. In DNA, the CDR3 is TGTGCCAGTAGTGACAGCAGAAATTCACCCCTCCACTTT.

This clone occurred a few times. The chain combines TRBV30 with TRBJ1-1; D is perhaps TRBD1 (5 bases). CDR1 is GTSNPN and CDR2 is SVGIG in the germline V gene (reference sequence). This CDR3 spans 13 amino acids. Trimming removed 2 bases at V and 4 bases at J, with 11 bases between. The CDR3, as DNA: TGTGCCTGGAGTAACGGGGGGACCACTGAAGCTTTCTTT. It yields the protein CAWSNGGTTEAFF.

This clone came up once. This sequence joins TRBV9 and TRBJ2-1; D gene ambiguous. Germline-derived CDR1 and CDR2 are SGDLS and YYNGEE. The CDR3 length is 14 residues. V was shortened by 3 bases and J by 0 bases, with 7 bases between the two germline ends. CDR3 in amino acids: CASSGSGSYNEQFF. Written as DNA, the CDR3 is TGTGCCAGCAGCGGGTCGGGCTCCTACAATGAGCAGTTCTTC. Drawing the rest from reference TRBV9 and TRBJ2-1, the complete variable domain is DSGVTQTPKHLITATGQRVTLRCSPRSGDLSVYWYQQSLDQGLQFLIQYYNGEERAKGNILERFSAQQFPDLHSELNLSSLELGDSALYFCASSGSGSYNEQFFGPGTRLTVL.

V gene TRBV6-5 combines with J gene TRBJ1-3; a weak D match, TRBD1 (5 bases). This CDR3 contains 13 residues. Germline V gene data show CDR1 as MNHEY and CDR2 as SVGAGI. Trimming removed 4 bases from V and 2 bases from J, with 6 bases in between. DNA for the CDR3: TGTGCCAGCAGTTTAGGGGCTGGAAACACCATATATTTT. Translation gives CASSLGAGNTIYF.

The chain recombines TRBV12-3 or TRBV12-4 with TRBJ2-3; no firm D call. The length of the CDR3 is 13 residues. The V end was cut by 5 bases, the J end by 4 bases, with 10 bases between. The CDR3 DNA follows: TGTGCCAGCAGTCATGGCCTTCCAGATACGCAGTATTTT. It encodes CASSHGLPDTQYF.

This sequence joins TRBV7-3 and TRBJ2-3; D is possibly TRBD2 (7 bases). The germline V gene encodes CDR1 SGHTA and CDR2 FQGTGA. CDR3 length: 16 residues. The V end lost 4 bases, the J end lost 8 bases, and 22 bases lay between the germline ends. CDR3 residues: CASSSISSGGGGTQYF. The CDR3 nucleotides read TGTGCCAGCAGCTCCATATCTAGCGGAGGGGGAGGTACGCAGTATTTT.

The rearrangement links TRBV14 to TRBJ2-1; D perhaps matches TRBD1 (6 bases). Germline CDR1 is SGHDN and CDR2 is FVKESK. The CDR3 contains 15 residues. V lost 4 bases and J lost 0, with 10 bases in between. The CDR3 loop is CASSPDRRSYNEQFF. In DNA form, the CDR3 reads TGTGCCAGCAGCCCTGACAGGCGCTCCTACAATGAGCAGTTCTTC.